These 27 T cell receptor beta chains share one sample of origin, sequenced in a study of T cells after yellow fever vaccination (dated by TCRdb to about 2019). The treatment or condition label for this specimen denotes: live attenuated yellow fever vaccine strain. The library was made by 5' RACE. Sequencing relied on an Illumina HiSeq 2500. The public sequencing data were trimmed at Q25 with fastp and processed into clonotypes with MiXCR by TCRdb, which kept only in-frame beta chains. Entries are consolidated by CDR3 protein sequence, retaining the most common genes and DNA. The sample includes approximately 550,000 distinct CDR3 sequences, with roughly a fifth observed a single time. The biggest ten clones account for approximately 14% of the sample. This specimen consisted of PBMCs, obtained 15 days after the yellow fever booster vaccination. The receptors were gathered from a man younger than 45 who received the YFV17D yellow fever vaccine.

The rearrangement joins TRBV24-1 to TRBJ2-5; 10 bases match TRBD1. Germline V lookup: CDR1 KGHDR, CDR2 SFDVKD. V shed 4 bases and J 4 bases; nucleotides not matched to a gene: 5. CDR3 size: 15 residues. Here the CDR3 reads CATSDRDRGRETQYF. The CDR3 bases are TGTGCCACCAGTGACCGTGACAGGGGGCGAGAGACCCAGTACTTC.

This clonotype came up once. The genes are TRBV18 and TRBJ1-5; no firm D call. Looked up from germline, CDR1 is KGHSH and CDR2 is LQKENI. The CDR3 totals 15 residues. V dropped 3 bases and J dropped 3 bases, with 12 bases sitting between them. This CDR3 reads CASSPGLGYNQPQHF. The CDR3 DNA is TGTGCCAGCTCACCCGGGTTGGGTTACAATCAGCCCCAGCATTTT. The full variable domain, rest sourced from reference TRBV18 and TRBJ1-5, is NAGVMQNPRHLVRRRGQEARLRCSPMKGHSHVYWYRQLPEEGLKFMVYLQKENIIDESGMPKERFSAEFPKEGPSILRIQQVVRGDSAAYFCASSPGLGYNQPQHFGDGTRLSIL.

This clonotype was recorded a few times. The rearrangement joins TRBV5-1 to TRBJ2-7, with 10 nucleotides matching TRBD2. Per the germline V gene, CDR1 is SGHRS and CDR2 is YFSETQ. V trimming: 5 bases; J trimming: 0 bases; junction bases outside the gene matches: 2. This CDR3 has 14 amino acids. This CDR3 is CASRAGGSSYEQYF. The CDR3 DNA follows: TGCGCCAGCAGAGCGGGGGGGAGCTCCTACGAGCAGTACTTC.

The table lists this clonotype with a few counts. DNA for the CDR3: TGTGCCAGCAGTGGACAAGACCGGGACTACTACGAGCAGTACTTC. This translates into CASSGQDRDYYEQYF. The chain employs TRBV2 and TRBJ2-7; 7 bases are a match to TRBD2. Trimming removed 4 bases from V and 3 bases from J; junction bases left unmatched: 9. CDR1 and CDR2 from the germline V gene are SNHLY and FYNNEI. This CDR3 region has 15 residues.

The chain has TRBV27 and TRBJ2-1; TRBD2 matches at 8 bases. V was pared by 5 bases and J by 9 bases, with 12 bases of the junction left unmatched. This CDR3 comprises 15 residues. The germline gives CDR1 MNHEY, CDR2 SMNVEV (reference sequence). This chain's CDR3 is CASSQPGLGGGEQFF. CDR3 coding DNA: TGTGCCAGCAGTCAACCGGGACTAGGGGGGGGTGAGCAGTTCTTC.

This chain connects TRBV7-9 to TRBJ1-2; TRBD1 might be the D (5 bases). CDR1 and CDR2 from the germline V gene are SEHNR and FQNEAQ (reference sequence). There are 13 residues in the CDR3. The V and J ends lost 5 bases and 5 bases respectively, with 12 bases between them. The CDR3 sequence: CASSIDKGYGYTF. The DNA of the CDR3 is TGTGCCAGCAGCATAGACAAGGGGTATGGCTACACCTTC.

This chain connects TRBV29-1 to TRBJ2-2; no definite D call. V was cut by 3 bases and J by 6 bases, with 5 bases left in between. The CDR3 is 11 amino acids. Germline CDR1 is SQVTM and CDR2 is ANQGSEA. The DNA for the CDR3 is TGCAGCGTTGAGGTTGCCGGGGAGCTGTTTTTT. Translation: CSVEVAGELFF.

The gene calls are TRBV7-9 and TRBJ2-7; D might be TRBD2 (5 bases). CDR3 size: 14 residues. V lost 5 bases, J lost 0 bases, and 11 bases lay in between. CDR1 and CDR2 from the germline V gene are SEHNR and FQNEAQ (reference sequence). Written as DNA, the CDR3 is TGTGCCAGCAGCCCACAGCGGAGCTCCTACGAGCAGTACTTC. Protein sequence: CASSPQRSSYEQYF.

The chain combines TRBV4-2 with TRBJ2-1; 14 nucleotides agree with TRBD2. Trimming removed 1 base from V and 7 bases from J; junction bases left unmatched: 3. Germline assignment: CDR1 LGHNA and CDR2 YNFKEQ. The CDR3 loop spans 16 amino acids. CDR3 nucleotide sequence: TGTGCCAGCAGCCAAGTGAGGACTAGCGGGAGGAATGAGCAGTTCTTC. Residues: CASSQVRTSGRNEQFF.

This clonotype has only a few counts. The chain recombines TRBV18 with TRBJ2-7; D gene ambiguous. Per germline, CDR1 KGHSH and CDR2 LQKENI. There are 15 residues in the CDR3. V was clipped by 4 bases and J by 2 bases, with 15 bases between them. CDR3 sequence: CASSLADDGAYEQYF. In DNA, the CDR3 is TGTGCCAGCTCACTGGCCGACGACGGAGCCTACGAGCAGTACTTC.

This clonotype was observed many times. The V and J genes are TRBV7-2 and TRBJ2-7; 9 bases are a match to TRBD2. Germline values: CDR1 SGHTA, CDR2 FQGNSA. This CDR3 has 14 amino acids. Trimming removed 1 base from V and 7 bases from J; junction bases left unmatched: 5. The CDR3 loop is CASSLGREGYEQYF. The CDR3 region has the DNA TGTGCCAGCAGCTTAGGGCGGGAGGGATATGAGCAGTACTTC.

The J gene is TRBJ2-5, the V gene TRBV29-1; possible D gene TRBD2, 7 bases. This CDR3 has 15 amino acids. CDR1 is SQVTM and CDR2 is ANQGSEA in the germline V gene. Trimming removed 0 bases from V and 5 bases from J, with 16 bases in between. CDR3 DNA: TGCAGCGTTGAAGAGGGCGGGGGCCGAGGGGAGACCCAGTACTTC. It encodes CSVEEGGGRGETQYF.

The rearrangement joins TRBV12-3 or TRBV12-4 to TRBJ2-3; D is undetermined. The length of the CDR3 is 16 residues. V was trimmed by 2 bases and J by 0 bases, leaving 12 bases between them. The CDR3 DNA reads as TGTGCCAGCAGTTTAATCCCCCCAGATAGCACAGATACGCAGTATTTT. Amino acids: CASSLIPPDSTDTQYF.

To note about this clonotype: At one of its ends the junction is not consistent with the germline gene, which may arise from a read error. The CDR3 here is CASSPPGAGNAEAFF. The CDR3, as DNA: TGTGCCAGCTCACCACCGGGAGCAGGGAACGCTGAAGCTTTCTTT. J is TRBJ1-1 and V is TRBV18; maybe TRBD1 (5 bases). The CDR3 runs 15 residues. Looked up from germline, CDR1 is KGHSH and CDR2 is LQKENI.

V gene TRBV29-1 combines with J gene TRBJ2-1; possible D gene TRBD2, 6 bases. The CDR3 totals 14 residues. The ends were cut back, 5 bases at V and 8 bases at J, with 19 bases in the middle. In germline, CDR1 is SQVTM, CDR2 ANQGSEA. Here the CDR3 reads CSVPGGTLGHEQFF. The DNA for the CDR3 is TGCAGCGTTCCCGGGGGAACCCTTGGCCATGAGCAGTTCTTC.

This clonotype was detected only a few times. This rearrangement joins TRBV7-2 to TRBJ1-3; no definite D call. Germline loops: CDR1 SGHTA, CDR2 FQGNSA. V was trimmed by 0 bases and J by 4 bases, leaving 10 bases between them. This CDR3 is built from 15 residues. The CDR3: CASSLATALGNTIYF. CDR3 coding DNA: TGTGCCAGCAGCTTAGCCACAGCATTGGGAAACACCATATATTTT.

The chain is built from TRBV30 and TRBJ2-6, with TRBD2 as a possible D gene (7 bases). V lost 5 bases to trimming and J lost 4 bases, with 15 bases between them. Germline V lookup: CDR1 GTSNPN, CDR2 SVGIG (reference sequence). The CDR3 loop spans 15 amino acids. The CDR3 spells CAWESRGAGANVLTF. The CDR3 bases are TGTGCCTGGGAGTCCCGGGGGGCCGGGGCCAACGTCCTGACTTTC.

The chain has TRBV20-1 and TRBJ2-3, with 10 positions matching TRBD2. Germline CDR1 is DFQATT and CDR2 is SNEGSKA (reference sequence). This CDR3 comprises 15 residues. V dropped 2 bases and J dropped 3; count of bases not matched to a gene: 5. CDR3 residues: CSARILAGVTDTQYF. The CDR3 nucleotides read TGCAGTGCTAGAATCCTAGCGGGAGTGACAGATACGCAGTATTTT.

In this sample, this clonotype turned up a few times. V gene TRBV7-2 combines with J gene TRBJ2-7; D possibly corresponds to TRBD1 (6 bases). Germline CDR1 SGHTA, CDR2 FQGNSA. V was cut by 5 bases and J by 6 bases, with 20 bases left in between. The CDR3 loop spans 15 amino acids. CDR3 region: CASSPEGQGNSEQYF. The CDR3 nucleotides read TGTGCCAGCAGCCCCGAAGGGCAGGGGAACAGCGAGCAGTACTTC.

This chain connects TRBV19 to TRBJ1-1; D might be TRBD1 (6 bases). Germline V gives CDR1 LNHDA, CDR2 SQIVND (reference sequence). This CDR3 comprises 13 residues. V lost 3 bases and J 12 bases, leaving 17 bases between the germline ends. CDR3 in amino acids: CASSIYRAGETFF. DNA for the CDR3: TGTGCCAGTAGTATCTACAGGGCGGGGGAGACTTTCTTT.

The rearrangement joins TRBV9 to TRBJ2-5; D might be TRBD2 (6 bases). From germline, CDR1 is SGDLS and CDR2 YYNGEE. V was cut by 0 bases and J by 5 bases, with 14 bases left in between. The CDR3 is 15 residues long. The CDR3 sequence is CASSVAGAGWETQYF. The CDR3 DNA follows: TGTGCCAGCAGCGTAGCAGGTGCGGGATGGGAGACCCAGTACTTC.

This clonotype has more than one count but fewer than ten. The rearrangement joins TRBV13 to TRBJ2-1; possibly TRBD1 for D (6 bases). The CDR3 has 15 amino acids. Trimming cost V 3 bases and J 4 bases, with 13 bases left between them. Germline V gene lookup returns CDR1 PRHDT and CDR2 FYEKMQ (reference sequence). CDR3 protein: CASSFRGNRYNEQFF. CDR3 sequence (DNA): TGTGCCAGCAGCTTCAGGGGAAATCGGTACAATGAGCAGTTCTTC.

DNA of the CDR3: TGTGCCTGCGGGCTAGCGGGAGGGGGGTACGAGCAGTACTTC. The encoded protein is CACGLAGGGYEQYF. The chain recombines TRBV27 with TRBJ2-7; 12 nucleotides match TRBD2. Germline V gives CDR1 MNHEY, CDR2 SMNVEV (reference sequence). The CDR3 covers 14 residues. Trimming removed 11 bases from V and 4 bases from J; junction bases left unmatched: 9.

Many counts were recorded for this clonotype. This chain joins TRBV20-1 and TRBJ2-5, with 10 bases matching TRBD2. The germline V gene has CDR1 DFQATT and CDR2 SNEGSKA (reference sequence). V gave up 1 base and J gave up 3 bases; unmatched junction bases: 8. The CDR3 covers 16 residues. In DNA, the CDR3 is TGCAGTGCTAGAGGAGCGGGAGGGCCTAGAAAAGAGACCCAGTACTTC. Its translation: CSARGAGGPRKETQYF.

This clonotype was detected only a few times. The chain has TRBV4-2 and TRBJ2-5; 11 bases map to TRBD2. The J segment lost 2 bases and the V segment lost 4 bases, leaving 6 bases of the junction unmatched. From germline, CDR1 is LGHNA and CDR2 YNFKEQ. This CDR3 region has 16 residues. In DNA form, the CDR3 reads TGTGCCAGCAGCCGTGGGACTAGCGGAGGGCAAGAGACCCAGTACTTC. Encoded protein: CASSRGTSGGQETQYF.

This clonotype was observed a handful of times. The CDR3 DNA reads as TGCAGCGTTGATGGGGGGGCGAGGCGTGGCTACACCTTC. This gives the protein CSVDGGARRGYTF. This chain links TRBV29-1 with TRBJ1-2; a weak D match, TRBD1 (6 bases). The ends were cut back, 3 bases at V and 7 bases at J, with 15 bases in the middle. The germline V gene has CDR1 SQVTM and CDR2 ANQGSEA. The CDR3 extends over 13 amino acids.

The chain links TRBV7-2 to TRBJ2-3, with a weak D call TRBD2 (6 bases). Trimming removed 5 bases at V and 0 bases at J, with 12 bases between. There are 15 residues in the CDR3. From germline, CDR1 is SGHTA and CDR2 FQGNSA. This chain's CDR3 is CASSPVAGSTDTQYF. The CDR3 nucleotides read TGTGCCAGCAGCCCGGTGGCGGGAAGCACAGATACGCAGTATTTT.